A single sample is the source of the 5 T cell receptor beta chains below, sequenced in a study of shared clonotypes between healthy human individuals. Profiled with immunoSEQ multiplex PCR; TCRdb holds only in-frame clones, not every one. The repertoire has about 1.1 million clones, approximately 75% of them found once; the top ten carry about 0.89%. Sequenced sample: memory CD4+ T cells from PBMCs. Specified subset: CD45RA-negative fraction. These receptors were taken from a man in his late teens or twenties in good health. Some clones in this sample may be carry-over from other donors' samples.

V and J are TRBV7-2 and TRBJ2-7; TRBD2 agrees at 8 bases. J lost 3 bases, V lost 3 bases, and 10 bases had no gene match. The germline V gene has CDR1 SGHTA and CDR2 FQGNSA. The CDR3 runs to 16 residues. The CDR3 spells CASSFFVDGRVYEQYF. The CDR3 DNA reads as TGTGCCAGCAGCTTTTTTGTTGACGGGAGGGTCTACGAGCAGTACTTC.

The genes are TRBV27 and TRBJ1-1; tentatively, D is TRBD1 (6 bases). Germline V gene sequence: CDR1 MNHEY, CDR2 SMNVEV (reference sequence). The CDR3 consists of 12 residues. Trimming pared 7 bases from V and 4 bases from J, leaving 10 bases between. The CDR3 region has the DNA TGTGCCAGCAAGGGGGGGTTCACTGAAGCTTTCTTT. It codes for CASKGGFTEAFF.

The sample holds a few counts of this clone. V is TRBV2 and J is TRBJ1-4; no reliable D call. The CDR3 runs 14 residues. Germline V lookup: CDR1 SNHLY, CDR2 FYNNEI. The germline V and J ends were trimmed by 6 bases and 0 bases, with 8 bases remaining between them. CDR3 sequence (DNA): TGTGCCAGCAGAGCCGGGACAACTAATGAAAAACTGTTTTTT. Amino acids: CASRAGTTNEKLFF.

The chain combines TRBV20-1 with TRBJ2-7, with D perhaps being TRBD1 or TRBD2 (6 bases each). V was shortened by 7 bases and J by 3 bases, with 10 bases between the two germline ends. The germline V gene encodes CDR1 DFQATT and CDR2 SNEGSKA (reference sequence). The CDR3 is 11 amino acids. DNA of the CDR3: TGCAGTGTAGGGGGGCTCTACGAGCAGTACTTC. Protein: CSVGGLYEQYF.

The rearrangement uses TRBV4-3 and TRBJ1-3; 8 bases are shared with TRBD1. With 4 bases clipped from V and 1 base from J, the junction kept 6 bases outside the gene matches. The CDR3 has 16 amino acids. CDR1 and CDR2 (germline): LGHNA, YSLEER. This CDR3 reads CASSRDRQSSGNTIYF. CDR3 nucleotides: TGCGCCAGCAGCCGGGACAGGCAGTCTTCTGGAAACACCATATATTTT.